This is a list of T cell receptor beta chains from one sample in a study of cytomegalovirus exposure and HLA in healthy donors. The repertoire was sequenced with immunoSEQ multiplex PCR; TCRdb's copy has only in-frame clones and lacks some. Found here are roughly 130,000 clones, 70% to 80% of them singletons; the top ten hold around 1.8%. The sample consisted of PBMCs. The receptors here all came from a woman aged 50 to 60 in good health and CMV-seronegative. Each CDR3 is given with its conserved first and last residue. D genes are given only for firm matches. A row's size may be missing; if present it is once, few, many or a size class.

CDR3aa: CASSLAGDRTNEKLFF
CDR3nt: TGCGCCAGCAGCTTGGCCGGGGACAGAACTAATGAAAAACTGTTTTTT
j_gene: TRBJ1-4
abundance: NA
v_gene: TRBV5-1
d_gene: TRBD1

CDR3aa: CASSPISGRAPNTEAFF
CDR3nt: TGTGCCAGCAGCCCTATTAGTGGGAGGGCTCCGAACACTGAAGCTTTCTTT
j_gene: TRBJ1-1
abundance: once
v_gene: TRBV28
d_gene: NA

CDR3aa: CAWKWGGVDYGYTF
CDR3nt: TGTGCCTGGAAATGGGGGGGGGTGGACTATGGCTACACCTTC
j_gene: TRBJ1-2
abundance: NA
v_gene: TRBV30
d_gene: NA

CDR3aa: CASSQDFPLRTDTQYF
CDR3nt: TGTGCCAGCAGCCAAGATTTCCCGCTTAGAACAGATACGCAGTATTTT
j_gene: TRBJ2-3
abundance: NA
v_gene: TRBV4-2
d_gene: NA

CDR3aa: CASSYSRAGELFF
CDR3nt: TGTGCCAGCAGTTACTCGCGGGCTGGGGAGCTGTTTTTT
j_gene: TRBJ2-2
abundance: NA
v_gene: TRBV6-5
d_gene: NA

CDR3aa: CASSFSGSTDTQYF
CDR3nt: TGTGCCAGCAGCTTTTCGGGTAGCACAGATACGCAGTATTTT
j_gene: TRBJ2-3
abundance: NA
v_gene: TRBV11-3
d_gene: NA

CDR3aa: CASSQRVWEGEINEQFF
CDR3nt: TGCGCCAGCAGCCAAAGGGTTTGGGAGGGGGAAATCAATGAGCAGTTCTTC
j_gene: TRBJ2-1
abundance: NA
v_gene: TRBV4-3
d_gene: NA

CDR3aa: CASSPLAGGADTQYF
CDR3nt: TGTGCCAGCTCACCTCTAGCGGGGGGTGCAGATACGCAGTATTTT
j_gene: TRBJ2-3
abundance: NA
v_gene: TRBV18
d_gene: TRBD2

CDR3aa: CASSLSSGGGIYGYTF
CDR3nt: TGTGCCAGCAGTTTATCTTCCGGGGGGGGAATCTATGGCTACACCTTC
j_gene: TRBJ1-2
abundance: NA
v_gene: TRBV27
d_gene: NA

CDR3aa: CASSQGQLSSGNTIYF
CDR3nt: TGCGCCAGCAGCCAAGGACAGTTGAGCTCTGGAAACACCATATATTTT
j_gene: TRBJ1-3
abundance: NA
v_gene: TRBV4-1
d_gene: NA

CDR3aa: CASSGSGNVAGELFF
CDR3nt: TGTGCCAGCAGCGGTAGCGGGAATGTGGCCGGGGAGCTGTTTTTT
j_gene: TRBJ2-2
abundance: few
v_gene: TRBV9
d_gene: TRBD2

CDR3aa: CASSTGGGDTQYF
CDR3nt: TGTGCCAGCAGCACAGGGGGGGGCGATACGCAGTATTTT
j_gene: TRBJ2-3
abundance: NA
v_gene: TRBV7-9
d_gene: NA

CDR3aa: CASSLRSLNTGELFF
CDR3nt: TGTGCCAGCAGCCTTAGGAGCCTGAACACCGGGGAGCTGTTTTTT
j_gene: TRBJ2-2
abundance: NA
v_gene: TRBV5-6
d_gene: NA

CDR3aa: CASRTGGQGISSPLHF
CDR3nt: TGTGCCAGCAGGACAGGGGGACAGGGGATAAGTTCACCCCTCCACTTT
j_gene: TRBJ1-6
abundance: NA
v_gene: TRBV27
d_gene: TRBD1

CDR3aa: CASSLSGRNGGNIQYF
CDR3nt: TGTGCCAGCAGCTTATCGGGGAGGAATGGGGGAAACATTCAGTACTTC
j_gene: TRBJ2-4
abundance: NA
v_gene: TRBV7-3
d_gene: NA

CDR3aa: CASSSGQGVAETQYF
CDR3nt: TGCGCCAGCAGCTCTGGACAGGGGGTGGCAGAGACCCAGTACTTC
j_gene: TRBJ2-5
abundance: few
v_gene: TRBV5-1
d_gene: TRBD1